This T cell receptor (beta chain) was recorded in a study of blood T cell repertoires in COVID-19. Study details: Sites across the United States, Italy and Spain contributed samples from acute and convalescent COVID-19.

Here immunoSEQ multiplex PCR was the method, and the copy in TCRdb shows in-frame clones only, minus some. The sample carries around 200,000 clones, 85% to 90% recorded once. This TCR was sampled from a man aged 30-40 years who had recovered from COVID-19. Input material: PBMCs or T cells enriched from blood (not recorded which).

The DNA for the CDR3 is TGTGCCAGTAGTATGGGGTTGAGACTAGCCCTTGGTGGATTGGCTGAAGCTTTCTTT. Translated: CASSMGLRLALGGLAEAFF. The chain joins TRBV19 to TRBJ1-1; D unresolved. The CDR3 has 19 residues. Trimming left V 3 bases short and J 6 bases short, with 29 bases between. Per germline, CDR1 LNHDA and CDR2 SQIVND (reference sequence).